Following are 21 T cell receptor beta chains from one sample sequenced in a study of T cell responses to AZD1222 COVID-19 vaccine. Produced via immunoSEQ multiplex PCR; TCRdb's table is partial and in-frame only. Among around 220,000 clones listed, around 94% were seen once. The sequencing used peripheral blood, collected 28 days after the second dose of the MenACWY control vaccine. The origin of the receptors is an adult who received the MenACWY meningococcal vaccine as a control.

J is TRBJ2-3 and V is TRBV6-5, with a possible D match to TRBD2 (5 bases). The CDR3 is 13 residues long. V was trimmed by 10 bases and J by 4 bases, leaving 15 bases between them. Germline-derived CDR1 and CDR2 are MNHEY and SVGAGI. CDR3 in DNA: TGTGCCACTAGCACAAGGGTTCCAGATACGCAGTATTTT. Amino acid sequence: CATSTRVPDTQYF.

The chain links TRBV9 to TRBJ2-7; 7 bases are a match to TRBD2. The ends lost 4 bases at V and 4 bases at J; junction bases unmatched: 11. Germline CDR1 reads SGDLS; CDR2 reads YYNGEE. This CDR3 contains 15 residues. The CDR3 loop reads CASSPGGAGIYEQYF. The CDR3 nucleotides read TGTGCCAGCAGCCCGGGTGGAGCGGGGATTTACGAGCAGTACTTC.

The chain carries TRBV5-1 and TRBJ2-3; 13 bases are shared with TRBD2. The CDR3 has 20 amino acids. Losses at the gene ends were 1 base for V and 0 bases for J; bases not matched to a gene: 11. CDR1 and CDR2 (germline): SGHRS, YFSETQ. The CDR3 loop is CASSLFGLAGAMTSTDTQYF. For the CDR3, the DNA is TGCGCCAGCAGCTTGTTTGGACTAGCGGGAGCGATGACTAGCACAGATACGCAGTATTTT.

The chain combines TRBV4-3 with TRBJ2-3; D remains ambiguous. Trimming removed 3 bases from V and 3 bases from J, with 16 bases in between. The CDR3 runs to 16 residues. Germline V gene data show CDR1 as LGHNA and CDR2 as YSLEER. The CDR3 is CASSQGFSRATDTQYF. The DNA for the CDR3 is TGCGCCAGCAGCCAGGGCTTTTCTCGGGCAACAGATACGCAGTATTTT.

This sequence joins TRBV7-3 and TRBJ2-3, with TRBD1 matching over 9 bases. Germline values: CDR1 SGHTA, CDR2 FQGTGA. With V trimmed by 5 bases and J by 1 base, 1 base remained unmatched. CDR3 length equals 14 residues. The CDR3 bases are TGTGCCAGCAGCCGGGACAGGGGCACAGATACGCAGTATTTT. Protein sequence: CASSRDRGTDTQYF.

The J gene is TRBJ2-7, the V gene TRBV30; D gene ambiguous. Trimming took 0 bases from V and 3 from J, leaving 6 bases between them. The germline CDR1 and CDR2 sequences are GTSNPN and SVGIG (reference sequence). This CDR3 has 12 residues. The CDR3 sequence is CAWSVGYYEQYF. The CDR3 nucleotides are TGTGCCTGGAGTGTTGGTTACTACGAGCAGTACTTC.

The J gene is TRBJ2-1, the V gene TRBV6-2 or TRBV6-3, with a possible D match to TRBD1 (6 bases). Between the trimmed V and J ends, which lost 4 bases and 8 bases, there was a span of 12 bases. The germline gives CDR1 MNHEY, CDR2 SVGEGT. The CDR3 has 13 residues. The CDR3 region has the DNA TGTGCCAGCAGTTCATACAGGGTCGATGAGCAGTTCTTC. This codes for CASSSYRVDEQFF.

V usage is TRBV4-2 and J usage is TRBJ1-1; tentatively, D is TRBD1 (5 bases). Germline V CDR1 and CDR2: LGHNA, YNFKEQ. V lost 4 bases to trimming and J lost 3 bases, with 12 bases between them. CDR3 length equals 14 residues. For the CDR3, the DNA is TGTGCCAGCAGCCCCGGACGAGGGGACACTGAAGCTTTCTTT. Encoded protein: CASSPGRGDTEAFF.

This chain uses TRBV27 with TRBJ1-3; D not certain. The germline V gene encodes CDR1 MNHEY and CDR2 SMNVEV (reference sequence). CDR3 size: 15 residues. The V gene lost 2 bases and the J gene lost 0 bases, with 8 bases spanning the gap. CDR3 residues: CASSLGLNSGNTIYF. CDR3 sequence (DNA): TGTGCCAGCAGTTTAGGACTCAACTCTGGAAACACCATATATTTT.

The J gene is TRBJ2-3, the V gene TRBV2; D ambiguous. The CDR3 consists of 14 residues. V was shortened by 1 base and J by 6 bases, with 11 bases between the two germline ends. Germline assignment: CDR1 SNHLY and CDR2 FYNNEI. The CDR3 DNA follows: TGTGCCAGCAGTGAAGGGAAAAACCGGGATACGCAGTATTTT. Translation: CASSEGKNRDTQYF. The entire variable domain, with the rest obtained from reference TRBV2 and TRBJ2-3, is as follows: EPEVTQTPSHQVTQMGQEVILRCVPISNHLYFYWYRQILGQKVEFLVSFYNNEISEKSEIFDDQFSVERPDGSNFTLKIRSTKLEDSAMYFCASSEGKNRDTQYFGPGTRLTVL.

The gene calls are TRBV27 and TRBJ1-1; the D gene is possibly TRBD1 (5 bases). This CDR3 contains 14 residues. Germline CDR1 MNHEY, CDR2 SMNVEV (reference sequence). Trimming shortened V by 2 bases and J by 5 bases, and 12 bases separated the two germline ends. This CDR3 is CASSLTREGTEAFF. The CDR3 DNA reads TGTGCCAGCAGTTTAACACGGGAGGGGACTGAAGCTTTCTTT.

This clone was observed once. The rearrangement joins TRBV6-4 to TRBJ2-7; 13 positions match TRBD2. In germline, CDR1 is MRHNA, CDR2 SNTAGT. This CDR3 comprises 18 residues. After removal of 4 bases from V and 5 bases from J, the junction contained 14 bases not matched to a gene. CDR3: CASSGGTSGIGPLNEQYF. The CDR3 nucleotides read TGTGCCAGCAGTGGCGGGACTAGCGGGATAGGGCCCCTCAACGAGCAGTACTTC.

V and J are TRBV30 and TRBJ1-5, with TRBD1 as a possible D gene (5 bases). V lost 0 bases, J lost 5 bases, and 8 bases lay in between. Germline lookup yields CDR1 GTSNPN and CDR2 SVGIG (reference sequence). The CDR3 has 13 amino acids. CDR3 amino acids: CAWSVGVDQPQHF. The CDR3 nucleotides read TGTGCCTGGAGTGTAGGGGTAGATCAGCCCCAGCATTTT. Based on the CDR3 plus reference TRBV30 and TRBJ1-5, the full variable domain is SQTIHQWPATLVQPVGSPLSLECTVEGTSNPNLYWYRQAAGRGLQLLFYSVGIGQISSEVPQNLSASRPQDRQFILSSKKLLLSDSGFYLCAWSVGVDQPQHFGDGTRLSIL.

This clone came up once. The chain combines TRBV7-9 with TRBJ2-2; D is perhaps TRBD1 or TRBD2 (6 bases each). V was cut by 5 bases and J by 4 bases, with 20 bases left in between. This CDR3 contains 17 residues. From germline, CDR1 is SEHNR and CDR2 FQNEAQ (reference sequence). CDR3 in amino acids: CASSPRSGARGTGELFF. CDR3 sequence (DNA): TGTGCCAGCAGCCCCCGGTCGGGGGCACGGGGCACCGGGGAGCTGTTTTTT.

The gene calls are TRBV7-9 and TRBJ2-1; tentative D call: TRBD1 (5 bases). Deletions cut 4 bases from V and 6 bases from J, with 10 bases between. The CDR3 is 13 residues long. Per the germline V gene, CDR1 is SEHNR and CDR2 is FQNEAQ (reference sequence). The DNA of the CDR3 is TGTGCCAGCAGCTGGGCAGGGTTCAATGAGCAGTTCTTC. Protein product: CASSWAGFNEQFF.

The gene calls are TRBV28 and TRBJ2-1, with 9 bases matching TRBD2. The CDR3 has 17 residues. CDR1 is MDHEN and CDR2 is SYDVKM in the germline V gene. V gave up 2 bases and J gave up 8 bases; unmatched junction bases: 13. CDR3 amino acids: CASSLRSRGRASDEQFF. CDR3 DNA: TGTGCCAGCAGTTTAAGGTCTCGCGGGAGGGCCTCTGATGAGCAGTTCTTC. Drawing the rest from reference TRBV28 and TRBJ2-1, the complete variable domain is DVKVTQSSRYLVKRTGEKVFLECVQDMDHENMFWYRQDPGLGLRLIYFSYDVKMKEKGDIPEGYSVSREKKERFSLILESASTNQTSMYLCASSLRSRGRASDEQFFGPGTRLTVL.

The CDR3 here is CASSASGRGADEQYF. CDR3 DNA sequence: TGTGCCAGCAGCGCCTCAGGGAGGGGGGCGGACGAGCAGTACTTC. The chain recombines TRBV9 with TRBJ2-7, with a possible D match to TRBD2 (7 bases). The CDR3 extends over 15 amino acids. V was shortened by 3 bases and J by 5 bases, with 18 bases between the two germline ends. The germline V gene encodes CDR1 SGDLS and CDR2 YYNGEE.

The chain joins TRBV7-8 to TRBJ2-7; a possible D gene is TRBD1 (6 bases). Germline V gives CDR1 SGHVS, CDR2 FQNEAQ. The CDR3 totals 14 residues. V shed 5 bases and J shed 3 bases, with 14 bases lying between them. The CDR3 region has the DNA TGTGCCAGCAGCCAGGGACATTCCAACTACGAGCAGTACTTC. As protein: CASSQGHSNYEQYF.

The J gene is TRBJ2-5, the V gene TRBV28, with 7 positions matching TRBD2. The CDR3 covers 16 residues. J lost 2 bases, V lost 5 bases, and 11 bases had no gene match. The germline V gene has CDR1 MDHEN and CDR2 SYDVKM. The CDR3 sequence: CASSIKPGLMQETQYF. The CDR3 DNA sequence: TGTGCCAGCAGTATAAAACCGGGACTAATGCAAGAGACCCAGTACTTC.

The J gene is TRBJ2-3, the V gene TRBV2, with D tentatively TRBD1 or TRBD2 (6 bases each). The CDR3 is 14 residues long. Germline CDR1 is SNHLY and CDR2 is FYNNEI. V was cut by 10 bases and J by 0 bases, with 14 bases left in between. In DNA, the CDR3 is TGTGCCAACCTAAGGGGGACTAGCACAGATACGCAGTATTTT. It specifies CANLRGTSTDTQYF.

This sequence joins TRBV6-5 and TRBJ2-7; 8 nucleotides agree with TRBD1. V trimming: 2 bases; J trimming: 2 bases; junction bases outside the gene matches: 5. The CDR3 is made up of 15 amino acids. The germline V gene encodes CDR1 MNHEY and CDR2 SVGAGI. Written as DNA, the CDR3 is TGTGCCAGCAGTTACGAGGGACAGGCACCCTACGAGCAGTACTTC. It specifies CASSYEGQAPYEQYF.